Shown below are 27 T cell receptor beta chains from a single sample sequenced in a study of patients and donors after allogeneic stem cell transplantation. TCRdb re-derived calls from the RT-PCR reads in MiXCR, one entry per CDR3 protein. The sample lists more than 850,000 distinct CDR3 sequences, 15% to 20% seen once, with roughly 6% in the top ten. Sequencing used blood, either unsorted or a sorted T cell fraction (not recorded which). These receptors all stem from a human donor who was either an allogeneic HSCT recipient or a stem cell or donor lymphocyte infusion donor (not recorded which). It is not recorded whose cells these are; they may come from a transplant donor.

This clonotype was detected many times. The CDR3 loop reads CASTLTGSNQPQHF. CDR3 nucleotides: TGTGCCAGCACTCTTACAGGGTCCAATCAGCCCCAGCATTTT. This rearrangement joins TRBV12-3 or TRBV12-4 to TRBJ1-5; TRBD1 might be the D (6 bases). The CDR3 length is 14 residues. V dropped 7 bases and J dropped 3 bases, with 13 bases sitting between them.

This clonotype was recorded a few times. The gene calls are TRBV27 and TRBJ2-7, with 9 bases matching TRBD1. Germline values: CDR1 MNHEY, CDR2 SMNVEV (reference sequence). The CDR3 contains 16 residues. Unmatched junction bases numbered 9, after V lost 5 bases and J lost 1 base. The CDR3 here is CASSRHTGTGSYEQYF. The DNA of the CDR3 is TGTGCCAGCAGTCGGCACACCGGGACAGGGTCCTACGAGCAGTACTTC.

The genes are TRBV5-1 and TRBJ2-1; 14 positions match TRBD2. J gave up 8 bases and V 3 bases, and 4 bases lay outside the gene matches. The CDR3 is 15 residues long. Germline V gives CDR1 SGHRS, CDR2 YFSETQ. The CDR3 region is CASSWGLAGAHEQFF. CDR3 DNA: TGCGCCAGCAGCTGGGGACTAGCGGGGGCCCATGAGCAGTTCTTC.

The chain combines TRBV12-3 or TRBV12-4 with TRBJ1-1; D is unclear. This CDR3 comprises 15 residues. The ends were cut back, 2 bases at V and 5 bases at J, with 15 bases in the middle. The CDR3 nucleotides are TGTGCCAGCAGTTTAAGTCTACAAGGGCATACTGAAGCTTTCTTT. Amino acids: CASSLSLQGHTEAFF.

The sample holds a few counts of this clonotype. The CDR3 here is CASSLWLLAGRASYNEQFF. CDR3 nucleotides: TGTGCCAGCAGCTTATGGCTTTTAGCCGGGAGGGCCTCCTACAATGAGCAGTTCTTC. The chain is built from TRBV5-4 and TRBJ2-1, with 8 bases matching TRBD2. Germline loops: CDR1 SGHNT, CDR2 YYREEE (reference sequence). The CDR3 contains 19 residues. The V gene end was trimmed by 2 bases and the J gene end by 0 bases; junction bases not matched to a gene: 13.

The rearrangement uses TRBV28 and TRBJ2-1, with D possibly TRBD2 on 5 matching bases. Trimming stripped 10 bases from V and 7 bases from J, with 8 bases between. Germline V gene data show CDR1 as MDHEN and CDR2 as SYDVKM. This CDR3 contains 10 residues. The CDR3 bases are TGTGCCACACGGAGGAATGAGCAGTTCTTC. This sequence encodes CATRRNEQFF.

This clonotype has more than one count but fewer than ten. V usage is TRBV6-1 and J usage is TRBJ2-7; TRBD2 agrees at 7 bases. CDR3 length: 16 residues. The J segment lost 3 bases and the V segment lost 5 bases, leaving 13 bases of the junction unmatched. Germline V CDR1 and CDR2: MNHNS, SASEGT. Here the CDR3 DNA reads TGTGCCAGCAGTAAAGAACTCGGGACTACTCACTACGAGCAGTACTTC. Translated, it gives CASSKELGTTHYEQYF.

CDR3 DNA: TGTGCCAGCAGCCCCTCGACAGGGAGGGACTATGGCTACACCTTC. Amino acid sequence: CASSPSTGRDYGYTF. The chain couples TRBV7-2 to TRBJ1-2, with 7 bases identical to TRBD1. With 5 bases clipped from V and 3 bases from J, the junction kept 9 bases outside the gene matches. The CDR3 loop spans 15 amino acids. Germline V gene sequence: CDR1 SGHTA, CDR2 FQGNSA.

This clonotype showed up many times. The gene calls are TRBV7-2 and TRBJ1-3, with TRBD1 matching over 7 bases. J was trimmed by 4 bases and V by 6 bases; bases with no gene match: 9. The CDR3 sequence is 15 residues long. Germline lookup yields CDR1 SGHTA and CDR2 FQGNSA. The CDR3 region is CASSQGVLQGNTIYF. As DNA, the CDR3 is TGTGCCAGCAGTCAGGGGGTTCTTCAGGGAAACACCATATATTTT.

The rearrangement links TRBV25-1 to TRBJ2-3, with a possible D match to TRBD1 (6 bases). CDR3 length: 15 residues. Looked up from germline, CDR1 is MGHDK and CDR2 is SYGVNS. The V end was cut by 1 base, the J end by 2 bases, with 10 bases between. CDR3 bases: TGTGCCAGCAGTGAATCCACAGGGTTCACAGATACGCAGTATTTT. Translating it yields CASSESTGFTDTQYF.

Only a few counts were recorded for this clonotype. The V gene is TRBV10-3, the J gene TRBJ2-7; unclear D gene. The CDR3 is made up of 16 amino acids. V shed 6 bases and J shed 0 bases, with 18 bases lying between them. The germline gives CDR1 ENHRY, CDR2 SYGVKD. The chain's CDR3 is CAISEPSRTFSYEQYF. The CDR3 bases are TGTGCCATCAGCGAGCCGAGTAGGACGTTCTCCTACGAGCAGTACTTC.

The rearrangement uses TRBV10-3 and TRBJ1-1, with D possibly being TRBD1 (6 bases). Trimming removed 2 bases from V and 7 bases from J, with 11 bases in between. The CDR3 contains 13 residues. Germline CDR1 ENHRY, CDR2 SYGVKD. This chain's CDR3 is CAISEMEGVEAFF. Written as DNA, the CDR3 is TGTGCCATCAGTGAGATGGAGGGGGTTGAAGCTTTCTTT.

This clonotype was detected only a few times. The V call is TRBV12-3 or TRBV12-4, the J call TRBJ2-7, with D perhaps matching TRBD1 (6 bases). This CDR3 has 13 residues. Trimming removed 6 bases from V and 5 bases from J, with 14 bases in between. The CDR3 nucleotides read TGTGCCAGCAGAGATGACAGGCTCCACGAGCAGTACTTC. Protein product: CASRDDRLHEQYF.

This sequence joins TRBV3-1 and TRBJ2-1; 9 bases line up with TRBD2. J lost 4 bases, V lost 1 base, and 17 bases had no gene match. Germline V gene lookup returns CDR1 LGHDT and CDR2 YNNKEL (reference sequence). This CDR3 has 20 amino acids. CDR3 loop: CASSQVREGLQPSRYNEQFF. The CDR3 DNA reads TGTGCCAGCAGCCAAGTGCGGGAGGGCCTTCAACCGTCTAGGTACAATGAGCAGTTCTTC.

V gene TRBV11-3 combines with J gene TRBJ2-1; 10 positions match TRBD2. Germline CDR1 is SGHNT and CDR2 is YENEEA. The CDR3 is 15 residues long. V shed 3 bases and J 7 bases; nucleotides not matched to a gene: 6. The CDR3 DNA follows: TGTGCCAGCAGCTTGGCTAGCGGGAGAACAAATGAGCAGTTCTTC. This codes for CASSLASGRTNEQFF.

This chain connects TRBV3-1 to TRBJ1-1; 8 bases fit TRBD1. Germline V lookup: CDR1 LGHDT, CDR2 YNNKEL (reference sequence). V lost 1 base and J lost 5; bases outside the gene matches: 6. This CDR3 is 15 amino acids long. The CDR3: CASSQGTGRYTEAFF. The CDR3 DNA reads as TGTGCCAGCAGCCAAGGGACAGGGAGGTATACTGAAGCTTTCTTT.

In DNA, the CDR3 is TGCGCCAGCAGCGAGACAGGGTCGAGGACTGAAGCTTTCTTT. Its translation is CASSETGSRTEAFF. J is TRBJ1-1 and V is TRBV5-1; 7 nucleotides line up with TRBD1. Germline loops: CDR1 SGHRS, CDR2 YFSETQ. CDR3 size: 14 residues. The V and J ends lost 4 bases and 5 bases, in that order; junction bases with no gene match: 8.

The table lists this clonotype with a few counts. The chain uses TRBV5-1 and TRBJ2-1; D gene uncertain. V gave up 0 bases and J gave up 5 bases, with 9 bases separating them. Germline V gene sequence: CDR1 SGHRS, CDR2 YFSETQ. CDR3 length equals 14 residues. This CDR3 reads CASSLVSFNNEQFF. The CDR3 DNA reads as TGCGCCAGCAGCTTGGTTAGCTTCAACAATGAGCAGTTCTTC.

The CDR3 loop reads CASIRTRSGSWNEQFF. The CDR3 region has the DNA TGTGCCAGCATCAGAACACGGAGCGGGAGTTGGAATGAGCAGTTCTTC. V usage is TRBV5-6 and J usage is TRBJ2-1, with 8 bases identical to TRBD2. The V and J ends lost 6 bases and 7 bases, in that order; junction bases with no gene match: 15. The CDR3 has 16 amino acids. Germline V lookup: CDR1 SGHDT, CDR2 YYEEEE.

This clonotype was observed a handful of times. The rearrangement uses TRBV12-3 or TRBV12-4 and TRBJ2-3; 8 bases are a match to TRBD1. The CDR3 extends over 15 amino acids. V lost 7 bases and J lost 4; bases outside the gene matches: 10. The CDR3 loop is CASTPDRAGADTQYF. As DNA, the CDR3 is TGTGCCAGCACCCCGGACAGGGCGGGCGCAGATACGCAGTATTTT.

The chain combines TRBV5-5 with TRBJ2-3; D may be TRBD1 (6 bases). From germline, CDR1 is SGHKS and CDR2 YYEKEE (reference sequence). The CDR3 sequence is 14 residues long. Trimming took 2 bases from V and 7 from J, leaving 14 bases between them. The chain's CDR3 is CASSLRDNLNTQYF. Written as DNA, the CDR3 is TGTGCCAGCAGCTTACGGGACAACTTAAATACGCAGTATTTT.

The chain employs TRBV24-1 and TRBJ2-3; no clear D gene. V lost 7 bases to trimming and J lost 2 bases, with 6 bases between them. In germline, CDR1 is KGHDR, CDR2 SFDVKD. This CDR3 has 12 amino acids. The CDR3 spells CATSENTDTQYF. CDR3 DNA sequence: TGTGCCACCAGCGAAAACACAGATACGCAGTATTTT.

This clonotype showed up just a few times. The V and J genes are TRBV9 and TRBJ2-1, with D possibly matching TRBD1 (6 bases). The CDR3 covers 15 residues. Germline V gene sequence: CDR1 SGDLS, CDR2 YYNGEE. Trimming shortened V by 5 bases and J by 8 bases, and 20 bases separated the two germline ends. CDR3 amino acids: CASSTGTKYGDEQFF. CDR3 DNA: TGTGCCAGCAGTACAGGGACAAAATATGGGGATGAGCAGTTCTTC.

In DNA, the CDR3 is TGTGCCAGCAGCGTAGAGGCTTCCCCCTCTTACGAGCAGTACTTC. It encodes CASSVEASPSYEQYF. The chain uses TRBV9 and TRBJ2-7, with D unresolved. Germline V gives CDR1 SGDLS, CDR2 YYNGEE. This CDR3 has 15 residues. Trimming cost V 0 bases and J 4 bases, with 14 bases left between them.

This clonotype was seen more than once but under ten times. V and J are TRBV12-3 or TRBV12-4 and TRBJ2-3; no clear D. The length of the CDR3 is 14 residues. The V gene lost 6 bases and the J gene lost 0 bases, with 10 bases spanning the gap. This CDR3 reads CASSNLISTDTQYF. CDR3 DNA sequence: TGTGCCAGCAGCAACTTAATTAGCACAGATACGCAGTATTTT.

The chain employs TRBV12-3 or TRBV12-4 and TRBJ2-3; 8 bases line up with TRBD1. The V gene end was trimmed by 5 bases and the J gene end by 5 bases; junction bases not matched to a gene: 6. The CDR3 extends over 14 amino acids. The CDR3 sequence: CASSDPGTGDTQYF. The CDR3 nucleotides are TGTGCCAGCAGTGATCCCGGGACAGGAGATACGCAGTATTTT.

This clonotype was found many times. The rearrangement links TRBV12-3 or TRBV12-4 to TRBJ1-1; D is perhaps TRBD1 (5 bases). V was cut by 6 bases and J by 2 bases, with 7 bases left in between. The CDR3 runs to 12 residues. The CDR3 loop reads CASSRENTEAFF. In DNA, the CDR3 is TGTGCCAGCAGCAGGGAAAACACTGAAGCTTTCTTT.